The TCR beta chain under discussion was sequenced for a study of OX40 agonist ivuxolimab in advanced cancers. Produced via immunoSEQ multiplex PCR; TCRdb's table is partial and in-frame only. Among tens of thousands of clones listed, approximately 91% were seen once. For this clone: Its antigen is unidentified.

Study-level points and caveats: Among patients with partial responses at 0.1-3.0 mg/kg, clonal expansion was among the lowest.

Trimming removed 3 bases from V and 0 bases from J, with 16 bases in between. The germline V gene encodes CDR1 SGHRS and CDR2 YFSETQ. This CDR3 has 17 residues. This specimen was CD4+ or CD8+ T cells sorted from blood, taken in a trial of the OX40 agonist ivuxolimab. This rearrangement joins TRBV5-1 to TRBJ1-3; D is undetermined. This TCR came from an adult with an advanced solid tumor such as melanoma, head and neck, liver or kidney cancer. The CDR3 reads CASSSLGQTPSGNTIYF. In DNA, the CDR3 is TGCGCCAGCAGCTCCCTGGGTCAAACCCCCTCTGGAAACACCATATATTTT.